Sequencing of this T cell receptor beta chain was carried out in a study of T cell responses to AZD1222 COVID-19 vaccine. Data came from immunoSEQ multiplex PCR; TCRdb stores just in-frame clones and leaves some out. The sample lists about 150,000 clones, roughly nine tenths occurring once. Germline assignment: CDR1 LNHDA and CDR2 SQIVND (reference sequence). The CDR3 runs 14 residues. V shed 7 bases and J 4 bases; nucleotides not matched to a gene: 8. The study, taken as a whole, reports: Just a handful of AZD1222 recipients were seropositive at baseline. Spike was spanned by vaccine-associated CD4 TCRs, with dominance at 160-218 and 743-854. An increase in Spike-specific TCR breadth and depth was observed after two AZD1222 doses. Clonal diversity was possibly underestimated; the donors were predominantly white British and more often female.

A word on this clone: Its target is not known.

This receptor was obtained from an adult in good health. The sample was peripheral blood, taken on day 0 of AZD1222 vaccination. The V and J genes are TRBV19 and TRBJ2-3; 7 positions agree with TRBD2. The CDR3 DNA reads TGTGCCAGTAATGCTTTTGGGGGGGCAGATACGCAGTATTTT. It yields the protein CASNAFGGADTQYF.